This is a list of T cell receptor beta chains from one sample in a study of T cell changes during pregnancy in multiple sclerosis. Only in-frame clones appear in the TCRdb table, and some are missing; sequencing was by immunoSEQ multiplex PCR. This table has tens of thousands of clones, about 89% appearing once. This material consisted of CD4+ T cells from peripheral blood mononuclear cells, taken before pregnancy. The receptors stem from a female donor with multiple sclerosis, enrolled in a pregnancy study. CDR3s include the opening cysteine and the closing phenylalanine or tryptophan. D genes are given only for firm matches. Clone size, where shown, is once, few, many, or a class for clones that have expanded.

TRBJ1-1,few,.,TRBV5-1,CASSLESGEAFF,TGCGCCAGCAGCTTGGAATCAGGGGAAGCTTTCTTT
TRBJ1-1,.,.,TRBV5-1,CASSLKVASEAFF,TGCGCCAGCAGCTTGAAAGTAGCATCTGAAGCTTTCTTT
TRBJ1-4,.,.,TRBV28,CASSPRGGTNEKLFF,TGTGCCAGCAGTCCCCGAGGGGGAACTAATGAAAAACTGTTTTTT
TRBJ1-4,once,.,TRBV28,CASRPPAGNEKLFF,TGTGCCAGCAGGCCCCCAGCAGGGAATGAAAAACTGTTTTTT
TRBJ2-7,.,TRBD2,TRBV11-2,CASSPRTSGRGEQYF,TGTGCCAGCAGCCCCCGGACTAGCGGGAGAGGCGAGCAGTACTTC
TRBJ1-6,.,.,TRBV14,CASSQDIGVSYNSPLHF,TGTGCCAGCAGCCAAGATATCGGAGTTTCCTATAATTCACCCCTCCACTTT
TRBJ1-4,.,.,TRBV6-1,CATPGLANEKLFF,TGTGCCACCCCAGGGCTGGCTAATGAAAAACTGTTTTTT
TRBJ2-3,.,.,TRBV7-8,CATRWGGPPDTQYF,TGTGCCACCAGGTGGGGGGGGCCTCCAGATACGCAGTATTTT
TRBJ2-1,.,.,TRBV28,CASSLTRGSSYNEQFF,TGTGCCAGCAGTTTAACGCGCGGTAGCTCCTACAATGAGCAGTTCTTC
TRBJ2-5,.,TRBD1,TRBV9,CASSAQTGPQETQYF,TGTGCCAGCAGCGCTCAGACAGGGCCCCAAGAGACCCAGTACTTC
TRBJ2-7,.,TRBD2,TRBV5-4,CASSLPGGRVSSEQYF,TGTGCCAGCAGCTTGCCCGGGGGGAGAGTTTCATCCGAGCAGTACTTC
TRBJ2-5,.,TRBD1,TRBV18,CASSPTGAGETQYF,TGTGCCAGCTCCCCCACAGGGGCAGGGGAGACCCAGTACTTC
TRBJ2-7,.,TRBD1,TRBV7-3,CASSSRDRDNSHEQYF,TGTGCCAGCAGCTCCAGGGACAGGGATAATTCCCACGAGCAGTACTTC
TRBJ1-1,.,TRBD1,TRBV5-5,CASKVQGGEYTEAFF,TGTGCCAGCAAAGTACAGGGGGGAGAGTACACTGAAGCTTTCTTT
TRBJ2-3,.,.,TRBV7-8,CASSLFRLAATDTQYF,TGTGCCAGCAGCTTATTCCGGTTAGCGGCCACAGATACGCAGTATTTT
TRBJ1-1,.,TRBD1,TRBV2,CASSEAEGQGTEAFF,TGTGCCAGCAGTGAAGCGGAGGGACAGGGTACTGAAGCTTTCTTT
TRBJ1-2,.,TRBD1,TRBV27,CASSPTLPGQGDYGYTF,TGTGCCAGCAGCCCTACACTACCTGGACAGGGGGACTATGGCTACACCTTC
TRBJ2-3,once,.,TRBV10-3,CAISEVGRSTSTDTQYF,TGTGCCATCAGTGAAGTGGGGAGATCCACTAGCACAGATACGCAGTATTTT
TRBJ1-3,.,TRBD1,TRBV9,CASSVGTAVSGNTIYF,TGTGCCAGCAGCGTCGGGACAGCTGTCTCTGGAAACACCATATATTTT
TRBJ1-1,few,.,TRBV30,CAWTGGRGEAFF,TGTGCCTGGACGGGGGGAAGGGGTGAAGCTTTCTTT